This T cell receptor (beta chain) originates from a study of CD8 T cells in ankylosing spondylitis (dated by TCRdb to 2016 to 2017). In the study overall: The study profiled T cell receptor beta repertoires in healthy donors and ankylosing spondylitis patients to find disease-linked TCR variants. Samples of peripheral blood were taken, and for ankylosing spondylitis patients, synovial fluid was collected as well. In total, the full study cohort was made up of some 110 healthy donors and about two dozen ankylosing spondylitis patients. Overall study results and their limits: Blood from ankylosing spondylitis patients appeared to be characterized by a TCR beta motif made up of under ten highly homologous amino acid variants. The disease-linked clones were reported to be significantly enriched in matched synovial fluid samples from ankylosing spondylitis patients. Some motif variants had previously been reported in the synovial fluid and blood of reactive arthritis patients, which suggests shared mechanisms of disease initiation. The disease-linked clones showed a CD8+ phenotype and occurred at relatively low frequencies in peripheral blood.

The reads were generated on an Illumina HiSeq 2500. Quantitative 5'-RACE with molecular barcodes was used to prepare TCR beta libraries. The study's processing was this. Disease-linked TCR variants were identified with a new computational method built on a probabilistic model of VDJ rearrangement. The raw public data were reprocessed by TCRdb itself: fastp quality trimming at Q25, MiXCR clonotype calling, in-frame beta chains only. Under each unique CDR3 protein, matching rows form one entry showing the most common genes and DNA. TCRdb, not the original authors, processed these V and J calls. The sample includes fewer than 500,000 distinct CDR3 sequences, with around 26% observed a single time. Roughly 1% of the sample belongs to the ten largest clones. Per the germline V gene (reference sequence), LNHDA is the CDR1 and SQIVND is the CDR2. The CDR3 contains 13 residues, cysteine and phenylalanine counted. Only CDR3 DNA is held: 39 bases, read in frame from base 1. Relative to germline, V is 6 bases shorter and J is 6 bases shorter, with 13 bases between their ends.

This clonotype turned up a few times. Its antigen is unknown. Nothing much larger sits one base from this clone, and base qualities are not available. The sequence was collected from a male donor with ankylosing spondylitis. Sequenced material: blood, either unsorted or a sorted T cell fraction (not recorded which). In this chain, TRBV19 is recombined with TRBJ2-3, and the D gene may be TRBD2, 6 bases matching. The DNA is TGTGCCAGTAGAATTGGGAGGATGGATACGCAGTATTTT. It translates to CASRIGRMDTQYF.